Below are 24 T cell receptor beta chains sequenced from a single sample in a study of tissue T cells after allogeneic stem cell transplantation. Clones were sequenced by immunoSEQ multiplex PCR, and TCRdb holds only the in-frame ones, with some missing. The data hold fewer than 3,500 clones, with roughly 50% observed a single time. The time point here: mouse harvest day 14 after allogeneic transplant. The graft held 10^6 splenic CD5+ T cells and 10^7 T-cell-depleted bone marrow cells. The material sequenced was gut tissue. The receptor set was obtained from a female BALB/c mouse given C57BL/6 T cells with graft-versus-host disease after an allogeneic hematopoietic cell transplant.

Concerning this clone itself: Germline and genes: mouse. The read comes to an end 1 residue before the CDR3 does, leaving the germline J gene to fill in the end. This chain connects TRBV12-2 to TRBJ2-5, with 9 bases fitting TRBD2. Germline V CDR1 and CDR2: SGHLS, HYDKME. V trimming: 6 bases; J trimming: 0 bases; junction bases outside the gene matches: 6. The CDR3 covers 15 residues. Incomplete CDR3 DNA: TGTGCCAGCAACTCTGGGGGGGTGAACCAAGACACCCAGTAC. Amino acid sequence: CASNSGGVNQDTQY. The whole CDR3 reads CASNSGGVNQDTQYF.

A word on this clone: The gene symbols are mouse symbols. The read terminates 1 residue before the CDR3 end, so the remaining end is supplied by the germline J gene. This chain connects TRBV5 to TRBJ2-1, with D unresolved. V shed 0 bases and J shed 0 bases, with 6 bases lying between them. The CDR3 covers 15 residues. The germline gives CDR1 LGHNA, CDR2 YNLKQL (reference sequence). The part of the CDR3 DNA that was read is TGTGCCAGCAGCCAAGATGGGTATAACTATGCTGAGCAGTTC. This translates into CASSQDGYNYAEQF. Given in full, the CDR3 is CASSQDGYNYAEQFF.

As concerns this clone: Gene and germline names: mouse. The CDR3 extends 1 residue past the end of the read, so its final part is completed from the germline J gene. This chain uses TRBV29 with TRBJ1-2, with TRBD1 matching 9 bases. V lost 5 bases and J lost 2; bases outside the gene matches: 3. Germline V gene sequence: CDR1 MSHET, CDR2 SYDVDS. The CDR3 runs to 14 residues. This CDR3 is CASSHRGRNSDYTF. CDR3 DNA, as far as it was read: TGTGCTAGCAGTCACAGGGGGCGGAACTCCGACTACACC.

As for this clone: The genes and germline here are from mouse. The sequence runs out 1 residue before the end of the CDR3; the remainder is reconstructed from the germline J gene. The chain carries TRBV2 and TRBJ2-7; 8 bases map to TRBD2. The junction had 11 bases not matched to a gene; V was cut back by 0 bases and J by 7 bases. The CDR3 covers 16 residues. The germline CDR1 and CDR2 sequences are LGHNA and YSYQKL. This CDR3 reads CASSQDPGLEGREQYF. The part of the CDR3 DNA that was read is TGTGCCAGCAGCCAAGATCCGGGACTGGAGGGGCGGGAACAGTAC.

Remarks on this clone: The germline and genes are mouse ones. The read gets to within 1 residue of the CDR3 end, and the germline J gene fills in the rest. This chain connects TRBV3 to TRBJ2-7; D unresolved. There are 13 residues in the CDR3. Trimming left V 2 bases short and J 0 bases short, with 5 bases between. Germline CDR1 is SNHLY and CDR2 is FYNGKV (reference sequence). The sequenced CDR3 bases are TGTGCCAGCAGCTTACTGGCCTCCTATGAACAGTAC. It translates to CASSLLASYEQY. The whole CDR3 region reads CASSLLASYEQYF.

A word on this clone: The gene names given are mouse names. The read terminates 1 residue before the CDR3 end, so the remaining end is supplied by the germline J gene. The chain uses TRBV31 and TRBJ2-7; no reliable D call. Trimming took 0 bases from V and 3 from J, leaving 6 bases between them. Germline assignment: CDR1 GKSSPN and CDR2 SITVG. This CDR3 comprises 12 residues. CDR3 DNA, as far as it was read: TGTGCCTGGAGTCTAATGGGCTATGAACAGTAC. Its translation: CAWSLMGYEQY. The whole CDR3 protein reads CAWSLMGYEQYF.

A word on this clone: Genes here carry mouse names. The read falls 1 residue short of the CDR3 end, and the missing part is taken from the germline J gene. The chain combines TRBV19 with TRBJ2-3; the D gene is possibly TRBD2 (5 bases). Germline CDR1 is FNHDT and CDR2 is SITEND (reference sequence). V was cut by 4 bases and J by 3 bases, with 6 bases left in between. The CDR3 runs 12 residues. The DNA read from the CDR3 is TGTGCCAGCAGTCCTGGGGCAGAAACGCTGTAT. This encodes CASSPGAETLY. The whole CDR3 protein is CASSPGAETLYF. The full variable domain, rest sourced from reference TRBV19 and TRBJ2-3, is GGIITQTPKFLIGQEGQKLTLKCQQNFNHDTMYWYRQDSGKGLRLIYYSITENDLQKGDLSEGYDASREKKSSFSLTVTSAQKNEMAVFLCASSPGAETLYFGSGTRLTVL.

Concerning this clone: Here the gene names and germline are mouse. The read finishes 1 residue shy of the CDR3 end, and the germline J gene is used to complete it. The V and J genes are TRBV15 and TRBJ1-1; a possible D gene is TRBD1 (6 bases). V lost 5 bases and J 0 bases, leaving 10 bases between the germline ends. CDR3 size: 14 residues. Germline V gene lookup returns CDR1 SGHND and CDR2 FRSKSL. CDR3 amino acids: CASSPGTTNTEVFF. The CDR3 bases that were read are TGTGCCAGCAGTCCCGGGACAACAAACACAGAAGTCTTC.

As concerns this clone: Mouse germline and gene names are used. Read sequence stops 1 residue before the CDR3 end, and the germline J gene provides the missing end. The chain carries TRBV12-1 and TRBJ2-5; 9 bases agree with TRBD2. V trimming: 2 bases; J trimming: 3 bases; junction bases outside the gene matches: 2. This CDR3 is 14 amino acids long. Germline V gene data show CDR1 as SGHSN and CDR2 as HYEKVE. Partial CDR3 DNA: TGTGCCAGCTCTCGGGGACTGGGACAAGACACCCAGTAC. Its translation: CASSRGLGQDTQY. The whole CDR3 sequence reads CASSRGLGQDTQYF.

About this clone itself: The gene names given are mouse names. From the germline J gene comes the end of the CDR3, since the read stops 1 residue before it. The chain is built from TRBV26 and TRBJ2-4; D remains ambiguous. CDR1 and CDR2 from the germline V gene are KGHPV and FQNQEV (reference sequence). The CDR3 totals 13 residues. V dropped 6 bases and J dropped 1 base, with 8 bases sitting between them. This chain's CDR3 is CASSRTGQNTLYF. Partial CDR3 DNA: TGTGCCAGCAGCCGGACGGGTCAAAACACCTTGTAC.

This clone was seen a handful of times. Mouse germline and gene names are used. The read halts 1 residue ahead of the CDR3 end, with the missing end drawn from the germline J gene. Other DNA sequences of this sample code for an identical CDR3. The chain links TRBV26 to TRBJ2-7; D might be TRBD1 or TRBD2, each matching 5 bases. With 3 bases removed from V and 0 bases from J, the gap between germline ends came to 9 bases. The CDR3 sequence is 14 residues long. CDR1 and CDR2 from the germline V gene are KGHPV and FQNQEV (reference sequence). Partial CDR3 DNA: TGTGCCAGCAGTCTCGGGGGAAGCTCCTATGAACAGTAC. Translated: CASSLGGSSYEQY. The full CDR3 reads CASSLGGSSYEQYF.

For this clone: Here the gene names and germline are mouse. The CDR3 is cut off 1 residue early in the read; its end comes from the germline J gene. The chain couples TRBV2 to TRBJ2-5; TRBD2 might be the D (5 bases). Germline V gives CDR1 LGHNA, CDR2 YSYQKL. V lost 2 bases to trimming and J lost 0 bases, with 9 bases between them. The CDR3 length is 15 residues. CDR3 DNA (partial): TGTGCCAGCAGCCAAAGCTGGGTTAACCAAGACACCCAGTAC. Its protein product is CASSQSWVNQDTQY. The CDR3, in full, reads CASSQSWVNQDTQYF.

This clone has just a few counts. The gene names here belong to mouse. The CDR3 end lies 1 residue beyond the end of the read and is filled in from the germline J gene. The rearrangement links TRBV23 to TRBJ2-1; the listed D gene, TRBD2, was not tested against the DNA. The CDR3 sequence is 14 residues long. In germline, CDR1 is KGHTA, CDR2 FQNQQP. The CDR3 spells CSSSPRWEYAEQFF. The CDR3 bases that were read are TGCTCCAGCAGTCCCCGCTGGGAATATGCTGAGCAGTTC. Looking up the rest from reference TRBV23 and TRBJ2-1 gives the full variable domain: DAAVTQKPRYLIKMKGQEAEMKCIPEKGHTAVFWYQQKQSKELKFLIYFQNQQPLDQIDMVKERFSAVCPSSSLCSLGIRTCEAEDSALYLCSSSPRWEYAEQFFGPGTRLTVL.

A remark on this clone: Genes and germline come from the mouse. CDR3 amino acids: CASGDASGRDTQYF. CDR3 bases read: TGTGCCAGCGGTGATGCGTCAGGGAGGGACACCCAGTAC. V and J are TRBV13-2 and TRBJ2-5, with D tentatively TRBD1 (5 bases). From the germline J gene comes the end of the CDR3, since the read stops 1 residue before it. CDR3 length equals 14 residues. From germline, CDR1 is NNHNN and CDR2 SYGAGS (reference sequence). With 0 bases removed from V and 6 bases from J, the gap between germline ends came to 11 bases.

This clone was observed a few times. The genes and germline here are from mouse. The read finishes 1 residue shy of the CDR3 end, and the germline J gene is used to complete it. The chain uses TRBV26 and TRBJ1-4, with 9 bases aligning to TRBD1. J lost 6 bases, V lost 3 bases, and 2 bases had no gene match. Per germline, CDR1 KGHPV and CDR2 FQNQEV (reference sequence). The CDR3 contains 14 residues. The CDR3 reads CASSLRTGDERLFF. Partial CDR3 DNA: TGTGCCAGCAGTCTTAGGACAGGGGACGAAAGATTATTT.

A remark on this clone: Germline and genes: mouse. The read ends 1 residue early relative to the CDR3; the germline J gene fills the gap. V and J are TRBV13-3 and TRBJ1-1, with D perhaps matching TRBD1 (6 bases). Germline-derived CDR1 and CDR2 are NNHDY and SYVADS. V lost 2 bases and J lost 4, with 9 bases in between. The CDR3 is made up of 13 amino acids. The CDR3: CASSERGITEVFF. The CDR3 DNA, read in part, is TGTGCCAGCAGTGAAAGGGGGATCACAGAAGTCTTC.

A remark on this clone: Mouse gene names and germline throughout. CDR3 bases read: TGTGCCAGCTCTCTGGGACAGAACCAAGACACCCAGTAC. Protein product: CASSLGQNQDTQY. The complete CDR3 reads CASSLGQNQDTQYF. The J gene is TRBJ2-5, the V gene TRBV12-2, with 7 positions matching TRBD1. The read comes to an end 1 residue before the CDR3 does, leaving the germline J gene to fill in the end. The CDR3 runs 14 residues. Germline trimming cut 1 base from V and 0 bases from J; bases unmatched to any gene: 0. Looked up from germline, CDR1 is SGHLS and CDR2 is HYDKME.

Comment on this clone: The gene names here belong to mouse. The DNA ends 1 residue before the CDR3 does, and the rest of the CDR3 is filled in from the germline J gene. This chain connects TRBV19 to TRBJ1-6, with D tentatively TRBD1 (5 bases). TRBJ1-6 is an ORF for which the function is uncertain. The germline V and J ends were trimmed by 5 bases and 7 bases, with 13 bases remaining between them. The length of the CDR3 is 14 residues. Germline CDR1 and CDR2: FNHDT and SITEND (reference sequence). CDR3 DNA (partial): TGTGCCAGCAGCCCTAACGGGGGAAATTCGCCCCTCTAC. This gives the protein CASSPNGGNSPLY. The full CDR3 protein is CASSPNGGNSPLYF.

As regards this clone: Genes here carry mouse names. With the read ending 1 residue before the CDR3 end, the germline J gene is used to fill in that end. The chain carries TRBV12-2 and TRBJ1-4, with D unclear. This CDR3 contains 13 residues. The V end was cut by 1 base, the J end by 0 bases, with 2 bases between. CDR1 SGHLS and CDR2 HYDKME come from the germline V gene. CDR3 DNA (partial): TGTGCCAGCTCTCTAATTTCCAACGAAAGATTATTT. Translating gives CASSLISNERLF. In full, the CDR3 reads CASSLISNERLFF.

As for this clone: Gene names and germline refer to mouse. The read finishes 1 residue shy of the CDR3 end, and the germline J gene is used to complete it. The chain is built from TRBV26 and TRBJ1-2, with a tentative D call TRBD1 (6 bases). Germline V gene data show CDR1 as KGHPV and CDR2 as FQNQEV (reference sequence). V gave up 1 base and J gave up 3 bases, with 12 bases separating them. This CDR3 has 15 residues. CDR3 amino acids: CASSLFFRTDSDYTF. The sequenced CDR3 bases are TGTGCCAGCAGTCTGTTTTTCCGGACAGACTCCGACTACACC.

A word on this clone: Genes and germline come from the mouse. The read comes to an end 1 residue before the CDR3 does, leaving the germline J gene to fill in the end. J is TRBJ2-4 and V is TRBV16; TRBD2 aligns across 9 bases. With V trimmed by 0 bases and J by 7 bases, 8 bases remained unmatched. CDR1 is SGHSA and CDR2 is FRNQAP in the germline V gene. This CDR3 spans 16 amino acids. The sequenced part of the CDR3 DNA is TGTGCAAGCAGCTTAGACCATGGGGGGGCGGGAGACACCTTGTAC. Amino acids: CASSLDHGGAGDTLY. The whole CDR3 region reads CASSLDHGGAGDTLYF.

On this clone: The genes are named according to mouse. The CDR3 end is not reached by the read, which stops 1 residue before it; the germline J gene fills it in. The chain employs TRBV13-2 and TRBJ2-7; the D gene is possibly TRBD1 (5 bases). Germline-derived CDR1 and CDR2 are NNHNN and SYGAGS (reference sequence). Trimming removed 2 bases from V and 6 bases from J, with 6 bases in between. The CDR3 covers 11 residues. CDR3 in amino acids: CASGEGVEQYF. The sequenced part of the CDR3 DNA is TGTGCCAGCGGTGAAGGGGTTGAACAGTAC.

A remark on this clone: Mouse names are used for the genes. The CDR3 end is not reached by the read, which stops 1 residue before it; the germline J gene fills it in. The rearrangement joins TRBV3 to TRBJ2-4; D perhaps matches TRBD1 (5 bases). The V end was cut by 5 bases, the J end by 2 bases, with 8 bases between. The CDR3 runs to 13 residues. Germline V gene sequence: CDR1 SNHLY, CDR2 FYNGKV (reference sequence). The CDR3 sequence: CASSPTDQNTLYF. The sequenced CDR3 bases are TGTGCCAGCAGCCCGACAGATCAAAACACCTTGTAC.

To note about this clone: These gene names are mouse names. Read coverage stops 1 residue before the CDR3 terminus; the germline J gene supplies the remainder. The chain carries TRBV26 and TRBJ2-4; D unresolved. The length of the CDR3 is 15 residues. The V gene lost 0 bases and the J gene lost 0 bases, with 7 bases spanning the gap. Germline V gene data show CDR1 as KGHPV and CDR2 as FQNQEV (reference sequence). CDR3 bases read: TGTGCCAGCAGTCTGTCAATAACAAGTCAAAACACCTTGTAC. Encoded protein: CASSLSITSQNTLY. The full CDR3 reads CASSLSITSQNTLYF.